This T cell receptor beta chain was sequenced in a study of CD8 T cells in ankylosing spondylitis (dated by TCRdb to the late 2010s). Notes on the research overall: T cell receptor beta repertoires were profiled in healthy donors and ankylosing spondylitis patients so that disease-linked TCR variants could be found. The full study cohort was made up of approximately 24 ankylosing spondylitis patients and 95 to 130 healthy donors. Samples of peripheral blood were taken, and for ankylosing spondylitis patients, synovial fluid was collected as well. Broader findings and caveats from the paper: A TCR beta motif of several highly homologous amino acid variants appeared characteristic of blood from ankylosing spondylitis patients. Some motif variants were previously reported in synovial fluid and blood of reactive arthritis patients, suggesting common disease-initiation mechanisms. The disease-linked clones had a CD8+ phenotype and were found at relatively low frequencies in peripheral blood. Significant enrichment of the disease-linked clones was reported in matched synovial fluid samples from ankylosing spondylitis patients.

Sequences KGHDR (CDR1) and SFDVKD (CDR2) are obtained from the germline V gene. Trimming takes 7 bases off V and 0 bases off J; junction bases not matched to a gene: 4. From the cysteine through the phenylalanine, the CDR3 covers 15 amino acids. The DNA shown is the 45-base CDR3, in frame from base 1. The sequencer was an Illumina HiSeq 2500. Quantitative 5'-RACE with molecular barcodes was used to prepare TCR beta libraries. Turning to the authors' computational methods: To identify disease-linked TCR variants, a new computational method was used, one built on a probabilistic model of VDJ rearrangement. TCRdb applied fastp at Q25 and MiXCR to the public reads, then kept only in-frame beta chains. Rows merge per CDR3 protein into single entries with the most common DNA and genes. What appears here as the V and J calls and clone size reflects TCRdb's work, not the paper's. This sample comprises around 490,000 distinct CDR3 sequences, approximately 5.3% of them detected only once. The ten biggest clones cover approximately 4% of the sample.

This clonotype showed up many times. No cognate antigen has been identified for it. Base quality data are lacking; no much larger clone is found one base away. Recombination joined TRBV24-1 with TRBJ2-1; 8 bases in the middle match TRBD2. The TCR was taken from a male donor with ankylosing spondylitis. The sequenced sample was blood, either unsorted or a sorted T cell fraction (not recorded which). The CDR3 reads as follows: CATSGGGFSYNEQFF. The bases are TGTGCCACCAGCGGCGGGGGGTTCTCCTACAATGAGCAGTTCTTC.